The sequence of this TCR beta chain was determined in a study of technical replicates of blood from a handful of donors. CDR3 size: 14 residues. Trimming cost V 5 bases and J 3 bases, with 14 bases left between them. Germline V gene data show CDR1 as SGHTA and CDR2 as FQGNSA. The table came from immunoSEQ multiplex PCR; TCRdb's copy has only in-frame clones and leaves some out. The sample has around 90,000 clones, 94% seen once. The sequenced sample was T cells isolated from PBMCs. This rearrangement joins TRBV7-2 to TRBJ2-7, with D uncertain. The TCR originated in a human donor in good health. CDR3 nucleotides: TGTGCCAGCAGCCGACACGAAGTTAGCTACGAGCAGTACTTC. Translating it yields CASSRHEVSYEQYF.